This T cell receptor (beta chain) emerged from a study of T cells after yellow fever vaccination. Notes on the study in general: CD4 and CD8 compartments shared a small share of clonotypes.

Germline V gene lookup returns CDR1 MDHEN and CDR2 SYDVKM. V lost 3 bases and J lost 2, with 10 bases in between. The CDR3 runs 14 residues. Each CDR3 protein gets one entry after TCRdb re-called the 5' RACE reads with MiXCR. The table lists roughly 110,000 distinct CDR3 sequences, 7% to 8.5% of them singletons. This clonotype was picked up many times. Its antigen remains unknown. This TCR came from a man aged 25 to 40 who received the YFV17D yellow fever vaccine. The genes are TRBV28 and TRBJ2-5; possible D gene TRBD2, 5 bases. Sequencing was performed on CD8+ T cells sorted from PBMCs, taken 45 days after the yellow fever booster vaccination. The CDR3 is CASSFVARQETQYF. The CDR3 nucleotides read TGTGCCAGCAGTTTCGTAGCGCGACAAGAGACCCAGTACTTC.